The 25 T cell receptor beta chains listed next were all sequenced from one sample in a study of cytomegalovirus exposure and HLA in healthy donors. The PCR was carried out with 60 Vbeta primers and 13 Jbeta primers. The data were produced by immunoSEQ multiplex PCR, yet TCRdb's version contains in-frame clones alone and is incomplete. This repertoire shows approximately 110,000 clones, roughly 80% found once; its top ten account for roughly 5%. The sequenced material came from PBMCs. The receptors stem from a female donor in good health and CMV-seropositive.

The chain recombines TRBV27 with TRBJ2-2, with TRBD2 matching over 16 bases. Germline loops: CDR1 MNHEY, CDR2 SMNVEV (reference sequence). J lost 5 bases, V lost 1 base, and 4 bases had no gene match. The CDR3 spans 18 residues. This CDR3 is CASSLLGLAGGTTGELFF. The CDR3, as DNA: TGTGCCAGCAGTTTATTGGGACTAGCGGGGGGGACGACCGGGGAGCTGTTTTTT.

CDR3 residues: CAWSARIRDSKSSYEQYF. CDR3 in DNA: TGTGCCTGGAGCGCCCGTATCCGGGACAGTAAAAGCTCCTACGAGCAGTACTTC. The chain links TRBV30 to TRBJ2-7; 7 bases line up with TRBD1. The CDR3 totals 18 residues. Germline loops: CDR1 GTSNPN, CDR2 SVGIG (reference sequence). V shed 3 bases, J shed 0 bases, and the junction held 17 bases outside the gene matches.

This clone is a singleton in its sample. One junction end disagrees with the germline gene, perhaps due to a read error. The V and J genes are TRBV5-1 and TRBJ2-2; 9 bases are a match to TRBD1. Germline CDR1 and CDR2: SGHRS and YFSETQ. The CDR3 is 15 amino acids. CDR3 in amino acids: CAGSPGQGRTGELFF. Here the CDR3 DNA reads TGCGCCGGCAGCCCGGGACAGGGAAGGACCGGGGAGCTGTTTTTT.

The chain has TRBV5-1 and TRBJ2-1; 9 nucleotides align to TRBD2. Germline V gene lookup returns CDR1 SGHRS and CDR2 YFSETQ. The CDR3 runs 15 residues. V shed 4 bases, J shed 7 bases, and the junction held 9 bases outside the gene matches. The CDR3 DNA is TGCGCCAGCAGCCGGTTAGCGGGAGTTTATAATGAGCAGTTCTTC. This codes for CASSRLAGVYNEQFF.

CDR3 in DNA: TGTGCCAGCAGTTACGGGACAGGGTCCCACGAGCAGTACTTC. Residues: CASSYGTGSHEQYF. The chain has TRBV6-5 and TRBJ2-7, with TRBD1 matching 9 bases. Germline assignment: CDR1 MNHEY and CDR2 SVGAGI. The CDR3 spans 14 residues. Trimming cost V 2 bases and J 5 bases; bases outside gene matches: 4.

J is TRBJ1-1 and V is TRBV7-8, with a possible D match to TRBD1 (6 bases). V was cut by 5 bases and J by 1 base, with 14 bases left in between. Germline lookup yields CDR1 SGHVS and CDR2 FQNEAQ. CDR3 length equals 15 residues. DNA for the CDR3: TGTGCCAGCAGCGCGTACAGGGCGAGGAACACTGAAGCTTTCTTT. Amino acids: CASSAYRARNTEAFF. Based on the CDR3 plus reference TRBV7-8 and TRBJ1-1, the full variable domain is GAGVSQSPRYKVAKRGQDVALRCDPISGHVSLFWYQQALGQGPEFLTYFQNEAQLDKSGLPSDRFFAERPEGSVSTLKIQRTQQEDSAVYLCASSAYRARNTEAFFGQGTRLTVV.

This chain uses TRBV9 with TRBJ2-6; 7 bases map to TRBD1. The germline CDR1 and CDR2 sequences are SGDLS and YYNGEE. V was pared by 5 bases and J by 3 bases, with 5 bases of the junction left unmatched. The CDR3 covers 15 residues. As DNA, the CDR3 is TGTGCCAGCAGTTTGACAGGGTATGGGGCCAACGTCCTGACTTTC. It codes for CASSLTGYGANVLTF.

The chain links TRBV19 to TRBJ1-2; D is possibly TRBD1 (5 bases). The germline V and J ends were trimmed by 8 bases and 6 bases, with 22 bases remaining between them. The CDR3 sequence is 15 residues long. Per germline, CDR1 LNHDA and CDR2 SQIVND (reference sequence). CDR3 region: CASSGTYTAKNGYTF. CDR3 in DNA: TGTGCCAGTTCCGGGACTTACACCGCAAAGAATGGCTACACCTTC.

The sample holds a few counts of this clone. V and J are TRBV18 and TRBJ2-5, with 9 bases lining up with TRBD1. V lost 0 bases, J lost 5 bases, and 7 bases stayed unmatched. The CDR3 has 16 residues. Germline assignment: CDR1 KGHSH and CDR2 LQKENI. The CDR3 protein is CASSPPATGGYETQYF. CDR3 in DNA: TGTGCCAGCTCACCACCGGCAACAGGGGGCTATGAGACCCAGTACTTC.

This sequence joins TRBV12-5 and TRBJ1-5; unclear D gene. The CDR3 consists of 16 residues. V dropped 0 bases and J dropped 2 bases, with 11 bases sitting between them. Germline CDR1 LGHNT, CDR2 FRNRAP. CDR3 coding DNA: TGTGCTAGTGGTTTGGTATCCGGGGAGGGCAATCAGCCCCAGCATTTT. Protein product: CASGLVSGEGNQPQHF. Supplemented by reference TRBV12-5 and TRBJ1-5, the full variable domain reads DARVTQTPRHKVTEMGQEVTMRCQPILGHNTVFWYRQTMMQGLELLAYFRNRAPLDDSGMPKDRFSAEMPDATLATLKIQPSEPRDSAVYFCASGLVSGEGNQPQHFGDGTRLSIL.

The chain employs TRBV5-1 and TRBJ1-4; TRBD1 might be the D (6 bases). V shed 0 bases and J shed 8 bases, with 11 bases lying between them. The CDR3 extends over 14 amino acids. The germline V gene encodes CDR1 SGHRS and CDR2 YFSETQ. The CDR3 loop is CASSLVPGQEKLFF. Written as DNA, the CDR3 is TGCGCCAGCAGCTTGGTTCCCGGACAGGAAAAACTGTTTTTT.

This rearrangement joins TRBV10-3 to TRBJ2-3; 10 bases are shared with TRBD2. The V gene's germline CDR1 is ENHRY and CDR2 SYGVKD. CDR3 length equals 16 residues. With 2 bases clipped from V and 5 bases from J, the junction kept 7 bases outside the gene matches. CDR3 protein: CAISEHLAGVGDTQYF. DNA of the CDR3: TGTGCCATCAGTGAGCACCTAGCGGGAGTTGGAGATACGCAGTATTTT.

This sequence joins TRBV4-3 and TRBJ2-3; 8 nucleotides align to TRBD2. From germline, CDR1 is LGHNA and CDR2 YSLEER. V trimming: 4 bases; J trimming: 5 bases; junction bases outside the gene matches: 11. The CDR3 is 16 residues long. The CDR3 sequence: CASSRGIAGTGDTQYF. The CDR3 coding sequence is TGCGCCAGCAGCCGCGGGATAGCGGGGACGGGAGATACGCAGTATTTT.

J is TRBJ1-2 and V is TRBV27; TRBD1 agrees at 8 bases. V lost 8 bases and J lost 7; bases outside the gene matches: 12. Per the germline V gene, CDR1 is MNHEY and CDR2 is SMNVEV (reference sequence). The CDR3 is made up of 14 amino acids. The CDR3 reads CASGSLDRVAGYTF. CDR3 in DNA: TGTGCCAGCGGATCATTGGACAGGGTCGCTGGCTACACCTTC.

The V call is TRBV7-2, the J call TRBJ2-3; D not resolved. CDR1 and CDR2 from the germline V gene are SGHTA and FQGNSA. The CDR3 totals 14 residues. The germline V and J ends were trimmed by 0 bases and 2 bases, with 6 bases remaining between them. Written as DNA, the CDR3 is TGTGCCAGCAGCTTAGCCCACAACACAGATACGCAGTATTTT. This encodes CASSLAHNTDTQYF.

The chain recombines TRBV10-1 with TRBJ2-1, with TRBD2 matching 10 bases. CDR1 is WNHNN, CDR2 SYGVQD, per germline (reference sequence). The CDR3 spans 16 residues. V trimming: 3 bases; J trimming: 10 bases; junction bases outside the gene matches: 12. In DNA, the CDR3 is TGCGCCAGCAGTGATGGGGCTGTGGGACTAGCGTTGGAGCAGTTCTTC. Translating it yields CASSDGAVGLALEQFF.

The CDR3 DNA reads as TGCGCCAGCAGTCAATCGCGCAGACAGGGAGAGTCCCCGAACACTGAAGCTTTCTTT. Protein product: CASSQSRRQGESPNTEAFF. The chain joins TRBV23-1 to TRBJ1-1; 7 nucleotides agree with TRBD1. TRBV23-1 is sorted into the ORF group, with uncertain function. There are 19 residues in the CDR3. V was clipped by 0 bases and J by 1 base; unmatched bases: 14.

The chain combines TRBV5-1 with TRBJ2-1, with 7 bases lining up with TRBD2. Trimming cost V 0 bases and J 1 base; bases outside gene matches: 4. In germline, CDR1 is SGHRS, CDR2 YFSETQ. The CDR3 has 16 residues. In DNA form, the CDR3 reads TGCGCCAGCAGCTTGGTTTACGGGGGGTCCTACAATGAGCAGTTCTTC. The encoded protein is CASSLVYGGSYNEQFF. The full variable domain, rest sourced from reference TRBV5-1 and TRBJ2-1, is KAGVTQTPRYLIKTRGQQVTLSCSPISGHRSVSWYQQTPGQGLQFLFEYFSETQRNKGNFPGRFSGRQFSNSRSEMNVSTLELGDSALYLCASSLVYGGSYNEQFFGPGTRLTVL.

The chain links TRBV14 to TRBJ2-2, with D possibly matching TRBD2 (5 bases). CDR1 is SGHDN, CDR2 FVKESK, per germline. This CDR3 is 14 amino acids long. Trimming pared 4 bases from V and 6 bases from J, leaving 12 bases between. This CDR3 reads CASSRGGWAGELFF. CDR3 coding DNA: TGTGCCAGCAGCCGAGGAGGATGGGCCGGGGAGCTGTTTTTT.

Written as DNA, the CDR3 is TGCGCCAGCAGCTTGGGACTAGCGGTGAGCACAGATACGCAGTATTTT. Its translation is CASSLGLAVSTDTQYF. The J gene is TRBJ2-3, the V gene TRBV5-1; 9 bases match TRBD2. The CDR3 is 16 residues long. The germline V gene has CDR1 SGHRS and CDR2 YFSETQ. Losses at the gene ends were 0 bases for V and 0 bases for J; bases not matched to a gene: 2.

CDR3 DNA sequence: TGTGCCAGCAGCGCGGGACAGGGAGGCTACGAGCAGTACTTC. As protein: CASSAGQGGYEQYF. The V call is TRBV9, the J call TRBJ2-7, with 9 positions matching TRBD1. CDR1 and CDR2 (germline): SGDLS, YYNGEE. V dropped 3 bases and J dropped 3; count of bases not matched to a gene: 4. This CDR3 has 14 residues.

The chain has TRBV6-6 and TRBJ1-1, with D possibly matching TRBD1 (6 bases). The CDR3 extends over 13 amino acids. From germline, CDR1 is MNHNY and CDR2 SVGAGI (reference sequence). Trimming stripped 6 bases from V and 1 base from J, with 9 bases between. The CDR3 bases are TGTGCCAGCAGCATACAGGGGAACACTGAAGCTTTCTTT. This encodes CASSIQGNTEAFF.

The J gene is TRBJ2-7, the V gene TRBV4-3; the match to TRBD2 covers 7 bases. The CDR3 spans 15 residues. The ends lost 0 bases at V and 1 base at J; junction bases unmatched: 3. The germline V gene has CDR1 LGHNA and CDR2 YSLEER. The CDR3 nucleotides are TGCGCCAGCAGCCAAGATTCAGCGGGGTCCTACGAGCAGTACTTC. Amino acids: CASSQDSAGSYEQYF.

CDR3 nucleotides: TGTGCCAGCAGCCCAGGACAGGGAGTGAACACTGAAGCTTTCTTT. Residues: CASSPGQGVNTEAFF. This chain uses TRBV5-4 with TRBJ1-1, with 8 bases identical to TRBD1. Trimming at V came to 4 bases and at J to 0 bases, leaving 5 bases not matched to a gene. Germline-derived CDR1 and CDR2 are SGHNT and YYREEE (reference sequence). This CDR3 comprises 15 residues.

The chain uses TRBV9 and TRBJ2-5; 13 nucleotides align to TRBD2. The CDR3 length is 16 residues. Trimming removed 2 bases from V and 4 bases from J; junction bases left unmatched: 5. Germline V gene lookup returns CDR1 SGDLS and CDR2 YYNGEE. DNA for the CDR3: TGTGCCAGCAGCGTTACTAGCGGGGGGGGCACAGAGACCCAGTACTTC. Its protein is CASSVTSGGGTETQYF.